The clone carrying this TCR beta chain was recorded at least ten times. Its specificity is not known. RNA transcripts served as the template for amplifying TCR beta CDR3 regions. First-round RT-PCR targeting the TCR CDR3 was performed with the HTBI primer set. TCRdb re-called the multiplex PCR reads through MiXCR, storing one row per CDR3 protein. The sample has 300,000 to 400,000 distinct CDR3 sequences, over 11% seen once. CDR3 length equals 13 residues. V shed 10 bases, J shed 5 bases, and the junction held 10 bases outside the gene matches. Absent ophthalmopathy progression within 18 months defined stable Graves' hyperthyroidism. This sample is part of a study of T cells in Graves' hyperthyroidism and ophthalmopathy. General study results and limits: Most thyroid-expanded clonotypes above 0.001 were also found in blood.

The TCR originated in a woman aged 55 to 70 with Graves' hyperthyroidism. Sequenced sample: blood. The chain couples TRBV12-3 or TRBV12-4 to TRBJ1-1; 7 positions match TRBD1. CDR3: CANTQGRRTEAFF. In DNA, the CDR3 is TGTGCCAACACACAGGGGAGACGGACTGAAGCTTTCTTT.